Below are 29 T cell receptor beta chains sequenced from a single sample in a study of spatial heterogeneity in lung cancer. TCRdb itself ran the 5' RACE reads through MiXCR, one entry per CDR3 protein. The table shows around 30,000 distinct CDR3 sequences, with more than 8% occurring only once. The time point was: sample taken at primary tumor resection. Unsorted whole RNA samples from tumor, nontumor lung or frozen PBMC were sequenced. Sample: PBMCs, taken at surgery. The receptors originated from a female donor with early-stage non-small cell lung cancer.

The chain links TRBV27 to TRBJ2-6; maybe TRBD2 (5 bases). CDR3 length: 15 residues. CDR1 and CDR2 from the germline V gene are MNHEY and SMNVEV (reference sequence). The V end lost 5 bases, the J end lost 2 bases, and 10 bases lay between the germline ends. The CDR3 loop is CASSINGAGANVLTF. CDR3 coding DNA: TGTGCCAGCAGTATCAACGGGGCTGGGGCCAACGTCCTGACTTTC.

This clonotype was counted many times. The chain uses TRBV4-2 and TRBJ2-3, with 11 bases that match TRBD2. This CDR3 has 14 residues. In germline, CDR1 is LGHNA, CDR2 YNFKEQ. Germline trimming cut 2 bases from V and 10 bases from J; bases unmatched to any gene: 5. CDR3 sequence: CASSQSTSGSAQYF. The CDR3 region has the DNA TGTGCCAGCAGCCAATCTACTAGCGGGAGCGCGCAGTATTTT.

This clonotype was recorded at least ten times. V and J are TRBV27 and TRBJ1-2; D might be TRBD1 (5 bases). Germline values: CDR1 MNHEY, CDR2 SMNVEV (reference sequence). The CDR3 sequence is 11 residues long. V was pared by 8 bases and J by 2 bases, with 6 bases between. The CDR3 DNA is TGTGCCAGCTGGGACAACTATGGCTACACCTTC. Translating gives CASWDNYGYTF.

In its sample, this clonotype was seen many times. V usage is TRBV18 and J usage is TRBJ1-3; D might be TRBD1 (6 bases). Per germline, CDR1 KGHSH and CDR2 LQKENI. Trimming removed 2 bases at V and 2 bases at J, with 16 bases between. This CDR3 region has 17 residues. CDR3 residues: CASSPNTFTGTGNTIYF. In DNA form, the CDR3 reads TGTGCCAGCTCACCAAACACCTTTACAGGGACTGGAAACACCATATATTTT.

This clonotype was detected ten times or more. The chain joins TRBV18 to TRBJ2-6; TRBD2 is a possible D gene (6 bases). Trimming removed 3 bases at V and 0 bases at J, with 18 bases between. Germline loops: CDR1 KGHSH, CDR2 LQKENI. The CDR3 totals 19 residues. The CDR3 reads CASSPLKEGPGSGANVLTF. The DNA for the CDR3 is TGTGCCAGCTCACCGCTGAAGGAGGGGCCCGGCTCTGGGGCCAACGTCCTGACTTTC.

This chain links TRBV11-1 with TRBJ2-1; TRBD2 matches at 11 bases. V lost 5 bases, J lost 8 bases, and 8 bases stayed unmatched. The CDR3 extends over 15 amino acids. The germline CDR1 and CDR2 sequences are SGHAT and FQDESV (reference sequence). CDR3 region: CASSNTGTSGYEQFF. The CDR3 DNA follows: TGTGCCAGCAGCAATACCGGGACTAGCGGTTATGAGCAGTTCTTC.

This clonotype came up many times. The chain links TRBV7-3 to TRBJ2-1; D assignment may be TRBD1 or TRBD2 (5 bases each). There are 15 residues in the CDR3. Germline V gene data show CDR1 as SGHTA and CDR2 as FQGTGA. Trimming removed 0 bases at V and 3 bases at J, with 9 bases between. The chain's CDR3 is CASSLTGTNYNEQFF. CDR3 in DNA: TGTGCCAGCAGCTTAACTGGGACCAACTACAATGAGCAGTTCTTC. Full variable domain (outside the CDR3, taken from reference TRBV7-3 and TRBJ2-1): GAGVSQTPSNKVTEKGKYVELRCDPISGHTALYWYRQSLGQGPEFLIYFQGTGAADDSGLPNDRFFAVRPEGSVSTLKIQRTERGDSAVYLCASSLTGTNYNEQFFGPGTRLTVL.

The chain has TRBV5-1 and TRBJ2-5; TRBD1 aligns across 9 bases. J gave up 4 bases and V 4 bases, and 11 bases lay outside the gene matches. From germline, CDR1 is SGHRS and CDR2 YFSETQ. The CDR3 extends over 16 amino acids. Written as DNA, the CDR3 is TGCGCCAGCAGCGCGACCTTGGGACAGGGCGGAGAGACCCAGTACTTC. It encodes CASSATLGQGGETQYF.

This clonotype was seen ten or more times. This chain connects TRBV21-1 to TRBJ2-7; the D segment call TRBD2 is taken from the table without a DNA check. TRBV21-1 is annotated as a pseudogene. The CDR3 loop spans 18 amino acids. The CDR3 sequence is CASSKVRGILRKSYEQYV. The CDR3 nucleotides read TGTGCCAGCAGCAAAGTACGAGGGATCCTAAGGAAATCCTACGAGCAGTACGTC.

V is TRBV5-1 and J is TRBJ1-6, with TRBD1 matching over 9 bases. Losses at the gene ends were 7 bases for V and 2 bases for J; bases not matched to a gene: 10. Germline values: CDR1 SGHRS, CDR2 YFSETQ. The CDR3 extends over 17 amino acids. In nucleotides, the CDR3 is TGCGCCAGCCCTCCGACAGGGGGGGGACCCTATAATTCACCCCTCCACTTT. Residues: CASPPTGGGPYNSPLHF. Based on the CDR3 plus reference TRBV5-1 and TRBJ1-6, the full variable domain is KAGVTQTPRYLIKTRGQQVTLSCSPISGHRSVSWYQQTPGQGLQFLFEYFSETQRNKGNFPGRFSGRQFSNSRSEMNVSTLELGDSALYLCASPPTGGGPYNSPLHFGNGTRLTVT.

There are many counts of this clonotype. The rearrangement joins TRBV7-9 to TRBJ1-4; the D is unclear. V lost 1 base and J 3 bases, leaving 9 bases between the germline ends. The CDR3 runs 15 residues. Germline V gives CDR1 SEHNR, CDR2 FQNEAQ (reference sequence). The CDR3 sequence: CASSLGGEANEKLFF. The DNA for the CDR3 is TGTGCCAGCAGCTTAGGAGGCGAGGCTAATGAAAAACTGTTTTTT.

About this clonotype itself: This clone may be a read error of a much larger clone one base away. The V gene is TRBV27, the J gene TRBJ2-7; D unresolved. Germline CDR1 and CDR2: MNHEY and SMNVEV (reference sequence). The CDR3 totals 13 residues. Trimming left V 3 bases short and J 8 bases short, with 14 bases between. Here the CDR3 DNA reads TGTGCCAGCAGTTTGTTGTTTCGTGGCAAGCAGTACTTC. Translated, it gives CASSLLFRGKQYF.

This clonotype occurred many times. The chain uses TRBV12-3 or TRBV12-4 and TRBJ1-5; 9 nucleotides line up with TRBD1. CDR3 length equals 14 residues. V lost 7 bases, J lost 7 bases, and 8 bases stayed unmatched. CDR3 region: CASTTGGLTQPQHF. In DNA form, the CDR3 reads TGTGCCAGCACCACAGGGGGCCTGACCCAGCCCCAGCATTTT.

The chain links TRBV18 to TRBJ2-3, with D perhaps matching TRBD2 (5 bases). With 3 bases removed from V and 6 bases from J, the gap between germline ends came to 7 bases. CDR1 is KGHSH and CDR2 is LQKENI in the germline V gene. CDR3 length: 12 residues. The CDR3 protein is CASSPTGDTQYF. In DNA, the CDR3 is TGTGCCAGCTCACCTACGGGGGATACGCAGTATTTT. The variable domain in full, completed from reference TRBV18 and TRBJ2-3, reads NAGVMQNPRHLVRRRGQEARLRCSPMKGHSHVYWYRQLPEEGLKFMVYLQKENIIDESGMPKERFSAEFPKEGPSILRIQQVVRGDSAAYFCASSPTGDTQYFGPGTRLTVL.

The gene calls are TRBV6-1 and TRBJ2-7, with D tentatively TRBD2 (6 bases). This CDR3 has 15 amino acids. Trimming took off 10 bases at V and 4 bases at J, with 23 bases between the two ends. Per germline, CDR1 MNHNS and CDR2 SASEGT. The CDR3 bases are TGTGCCACCGTAAGGTTTTGGGGGGAGGTGTACGAGCAGTACGTC. Protein product: CATVRFWGEVYEQYV.

This clonotype was recorded at least ten times. CDR3 sequence (DNA): TGTGCCAGCAGCGTGGGGACAGGGGGATACGAGCAGTACTTC. Its translation is CASSVGTGGYEQYF. This chain connects TRBV7-8 to TRBJ2-7; 11 nucleotides match TRBD1. CDR1 and CDR2 from the germline V gene are SGHVS and FQNEAQ. The length of the CDR3 is 14 residues. V shed 5 bases and J 4 bases; nucleotides not matched to a gene: 4.

This clonotype was observed a handful of times. The chain joins TRBV10-3 to TRBJ2-2, with D perhaps matching TRBD2 (5 bases). Germline values: CDR1 ENHRY, CDR2 SYGVKD. The CDR3 has 14 amino acids. V was trimmed by 10 bases and J by 0 bases, leaving 12 bases between them. Written as DNA, the CDR3 is TGTGCCACCTTTAGCGCCCCGAACACCGGGGAGCTGTTTTTT. Translation: CATFSAPNTGELFF.

This clonotype was detected ten times or more. J is TRBJ2-4 and V is TRBV11-3; no clear D. The CDR3 is 15 residues long. Trimming took off 5 bases at V and 7 bases at J, with 18 bases between the two ends. Germline V lookup: CDR1 SGHNT, CDR2 YENEEA. CDR3 nucleotides: TGTGCCAGCAGCCCACGACAAGAACGGTCTAACATTCAGTACTTC. Encoded protein: CASSPRQERSNIQYF.

Ten or more counts support this clonotype. This chain links TRBV5-6 with TRBJ1-4; D remains ambiguous. The V end lost 1 base, the J end lost 0 bases, and 4 bases lay between the germline ends. This CDR3 region has 14 residues. CDR1 is SGHDT and CDR2 is YYEEEE in the germline V gene. The chain's CDR3 is CASSLIATNEKLFF. In nucleotides, the CDR3 is TGTGCCAGCAGCTTGATTGCAACTAATGAAAAACTGTTTTTT. The variable domain in full, completed from reference TRBV5-6 and TRBJ1-4, reads DAGVTQSPTHLIKTRGQQVTLRCSPKSGHDTVSWYQQALGQGPQFIFQYYEEEERQRGNFPDRFSGHQFPNYSSELNVNALLLGDSALYLCASSLIATNEKLFFGSGTQLSVL.

Regarding this clonotype: A much larger clone sits a single nucleotide away, making a read error possible. The rearrangement links TRBV5-1 to TRBJ2-7; TRBD2 is a possible D gene (5 bases). This CDR3 comprises 13 residues. Germline V CDR1 and CDR2: SGHRS, YFSETQ. Trimming left V 5 bases short and J 6 bases short, with 15 bases between. Here the CDR3 DNA reads TGCGCCAGCAGTCCCAGCGGTAACTTCGAGCAGTACTTC. As protein: CASSPSGNFEQYF.

The gene calls are TRBV19 and TRBJ1-1, with 8 bases matching TRBD1. The germline CDR1 and CDR2 sequences are LNHDA and SQIVND (reference sequence). The CDR3 is 17 amino acids. J gave up 4 bases and V 2 bases, and 12 bases lay outside the gene matches. Written as DNA, the CDR3 is TGTGCCAGTAGTATATCGCATAGGAGGACAGGGAGCACTGAAGCTTTCTTT. This codes for CASSISHRRTGSTEAFF.

Ten or more counts support this clonotype. This sequence joins TRBV29-1 and TRBJ2-7, with 9 bases identical to TRBD1. Trimming cost V 5 bases and J 5 bases; bases outside gene matches: 10. The length of the CDR3 is 14 residues. Germline V lookup: CDR1 SQVTM, CDR2 ANQGSEA. The CDR3 region has the DNA TGCAGCGTTTCCCGGGGGACAGGGATGCACGAGCAGTACTTC. It encodes CSVSRGTGMHEQYF.

There are many counts of this clonotype. V and J are TRBV3-1 and TRBJ1-4; D ambiguous. The V and J ends lost 1 base and 8 bases respectively, with 8 bases between them. The CDR3 runs 13 residues. Germline assignment: CDR1 LGHDT and CDR2 YNNKEL (reference sequence). CDR3 loop: CASSQAADEKLFF. The CDR3 nucleotides are TGTGCCAGCAGCCAAGCGGCGGACGAAAAACTGTTTTTT.

This clonotype came up a few times. The rearrangement joins TRBV20-1 to TRBJ2-7, with D possibly TRBD1 on 5 matching bases. Germline V gives CDR1 DFQATT, CDR2 SNEGSKA (reference sequence). CDR3 length equals 14 residues. Trimming pared 5 bases from V and 2 bases from J, leaving 16 bases between. CDR3 nucleotides: TGCAGTGCTGCAAGGACACCGGCGGCCTACGAGCAGTACTTC. It is translated as CSAARTPAAYEQYF.

Many counts were recorded for this clonotype. The chain combines TRBV28 with TRBJ2-5; D remains unclear. This CDR3 has 13 residues. Trimming pared 1 base from V and 4 bases from J, leaving 7 bases between. Looked up from germline, CDR1 is MDHEN and CDR2 is SYDVKM. In nucleotides, the CDR3 is TGTGCCAGCAGTTTATATCTGGGAGAGACCCAGTACTTC. This codes for CASSLYLGETQYF.

The table lists this clonotype with many counts. This rearrangement joins TRBV12-3 or TRBV12-4 to TRBJ1-1; D unclear. This CDR3 region has 11 residues. Trimming stripped 6 bases from V and 0 bases from J, with 2 bases between. This CDR3 reads CASRVNTEAFF. CDR3 bases: TGTGCCAGCAGAGTGAACACTGAAGCTTTCTTT.

This clonotype was found many times. The chain uses TRBV28 and TRBJ1-5; 10 bases are a match to TRBD1. The germline CDR1 and CDR2 sequences are MDHEN and SYDVKM. V trimming: 0 bases; J trimming: 6 bases; junction bases outside the gene matches: 2. The CDR3 is 15 amino acids. The CDR3 is CASSLWGQGSQPQHF. In nucleotides, the CDR3 is TGTGCCAGCAGTTTATGGGGACAGGGGAGTCAGCCCCAGCATTTT.

As for this clonotype: Since a much larger clone is just one base distant, this may be a read error. The conserved final phenylalanine or tryptophan is absent from the CDR3, which likely points to a read error. The CDR3 nucleotides read TGTGCCAGCAGTTCCCCGGGACTAAACACAGATACGCAGTATTCT. This sequence encodes CASSSPGLNTDTQYS. The chain recombines TRBV12-3 or TRBV12-4 with TRBJ2-3; 7 nucleotides match TRBD2. The CDR3 runs 15 residues. V lost 4 bases to trimming and J lost 2 bases; unmatched junction nucleotides: 6.

This clonotype was observed many times. The chain recombines TRBV5-1 with TRBJ2-1, with D possibly matching TRBD2 (5 bases). Trimming cost V 0 bases and J 6 bases, with 10 bases left between them. The CDR3 has 14 residues. Germline V gene sequence: CDR1 SGHRS, CDR2 YFSETQ. CDR3 DNA: TGCGCCAGCAGCTTGGCCCGGGCGGGCAATGAGCAGTTCTTC. The encoded protein is CASSLARAGNEQFF.